These 21 T cell receptor beta chains originate from one sample sequenced in a study of blood T cell repertoires in COVID-19. The protocol was immunoSEQ multiplex PCR, while the TCRdb copy is restricted to in-frame clones and leaves out a portion. The sample lists around 260,000 clones; nearly 90% were seen once. Input material: peripheral blood. The receptors here all came from a human donor in a cohort sampled during active COVID-19.

The rearrangement uses TRBV30 and TRBJ2-2, with D tentatively TRBD2 (6 bases). The V and J ends lost 0 bases and 6 bases respectively, with 11 bases between them. CDR3 length: 14 residues. The germline V gene encodes CDR1 GTSNPN and CDR2 SVGIG (reference sequence). CDR3 nucleotides: TGTGCCTGGAGTGTAGGGACGGGGGCCGGGGAGCTGTTTTTT. Protein sequence: CAWSVGTGAGELFF. The full variable domain, completed using reference TRBV30 and TRBJ2-2, is SQTIHQWPATLVQPVGSPLSLECTVEGTSNPNLYWYRQAAGRGLQLLFYSVGIGQISSEVPQNLSASRPQDRQFILSSKKLLLSDSGFYLCAWSVGTGAGELFFGEGSRLTVL.

The chain employs TRBV6-2 or TRBV6-3 and TRBJ1-1; D is undetermined. There are 12 residues in the CDR3. The V end lost 5 bases, the J end lost 4 bases, and 8 bases lay between the germline ends. The germline V gene encodes CDR1 MNHEY and CDR2 SVGEGT. CDR3 protein: CASSRVRTEAFF. CDR3 sequence (DNA): TGTGCCAGCAGTCGCGTGCGCACTGAAGCTTTCTTT.

This chain links TRBV10-3 with TRBJ2-7; TRBD2 aligns across 12 bases. This CDR3 is 15 amino acids long. The V segment lost 0 bases and the J segment 5 bases; nucleotides outside the gene matches: 2. CDR1 ENHRY and CDR2 SYGVKD come from the germline V gene. Here the CDR3 DNA reads TGTGCCATCAGTGAGTCGACTAGCGGGAGCGACGAGCAGTACTTC. Protein sequence: CAISESTSGSDEQYF.

V gene TRBV28 combines with J gene TRBJ2-1; 8 nucleotides align to TRBD2. V lost 6 bases to trimming and J lost 4 bases; unmatched junction nucleotides: 8. Germline V gives CDR1 MDHEN, CDR2 SYDVKM. This CDR3 spans 15 amino acids. In DNA, the CDR3 is TGTGCCAGCAGCCTCGGACTAGCAGAGTACAATGAGCAGTTCTTC. Protein sequence: CASSLGLAEYNEQFF.

This clone has at least ten counts. V and J are TRBV4-3 and TRBJ1-4; 7 bases line up with TRBD1. The CDR3 runs to 15 residues. CDR1 is LGHNA, CDR2 YSLEER, per germline. J lost 7 bases, V lost 4 bases, and 9 bases had no gene match. For the CDR3, the DNA is TGCGCCAGCAGCCCAACAAGGGGGCCGAGTGAAAAACTGTTTTTT. It translates to CASSPTRGPSEKLFF.

The gene calls are TRBV19 and TRBJ1-5, with D uncertain. V gave up 6 bases and J gave up 5 bases, with 20 bases separating them. Germline V gene lookup returns CDR1 LNHDA and CDR2 SQIVND (reference sequence). CDR3 length equals 16 residues. CDR3 in DNA: TGTGCCAGTAGCACCCGGTACGGGGAAGCAGATCAGCCCCAGCATTTT. Translated: CASSTRYGEADQPQHF.

This chain links TRBV7-8 with TRBJ2-5, with 7 nucleotides matching TRBD2. The CDR3 extends over 13 amino acids. Germline assignment: CDR1 SGHVS and CDR2 FQNEAQ. Losses at the gene ends were 11 bases for V and 9 bases for J; bases not matched to a gene: 15. The CDR3 sequence is CAQLRFRGESQYF. In DNA form, the CDR3 reads TGTGCCCAACTGAGATTCCGGGGGGAGTCCCAGTACTTC.

This clone was counted between two and nine times. This chain joins TRBV20-1 and TRBJ1-4; tentative D call: TRBD1 (5 bases). V lost 3 bases to trimming and J lost 7 bases, with 12 bases between them. This CDR3 has 13 residues. The V gene's germline CDR1 is DFQATT and CDR2 SNEGSKA (reference sequence). CDR3 in amino acids: CSASKGRGEKLFF. The DNA for the CDR3 is TGCAGTGCTAGTAAGGGGCGGGGTGAAAAACTGTTTTTT.

The chain carries TRBV29-1 and TRBJ2-7, with 7 nucleotides matching TRBD1. The CDR3 length is 17 residues. V shed 3 bases and J 0 bases; nucleotides not matched to a gene: 14. Germline CDR1 SQVTM, CDR2 ANQGSEA. CDR3 sequence: CSVERVDRDLFSYEQYF. In nucleotides, the CDR3 is TGCAGCGTTGAGAGGGTTGACAGGGATCTTTTCTCCTACGAGCAGTACTTC.

The chain carries TRBV5-4 and TRBJ1-4; D may be TRBD1 (6 bases). In germline, CDR1 is SGHNT, CDR2 YYREEE (reference sequence). This CDR3 comprises 14 residues. V was clipped by 5 bases and J by 7 bases, with 15 bases between them. CDR3 region: CASRRQVDGEKLFF. In DNA, the CDR3 is TGTGCCAGCAGACGACAGGTCGATGGTGAAAAACTGTTTTTT.

The V and J genes are TRBV6-1 and TRBJ1-2; D remains unclear. The CDR3 consists of 16 residues. CDR1 and CDR2 (germline): MNHNS, SASEGT. V lost 4 bases, J lost 0 bases, and 15 bases lay in between. CDR3 amino acids: CASSVALSNSNYGYTF. The CDR3 DNA reads as TGTGCCAGCAGTGTCGCTCTGAGTAATTCTAACTATGGCTACACCTTC.

The chain joins TRBV30 to TRBJ1-2; 8 bases line up with TRBD1. The CDR3 is made up of 14 amino acids. With 4 bases clipped from V and 3 bases from J, the junction kept 7 bases outside the gene matches. Germline CDR1 is GTSNPN and CDR2 is SVGIG (reference sequence). CDR3 sequence reads: CAWNWDRRDYGYTF. The CDR3 DNA reads as TGTGCCTGGAATTGGGACAGGCGCGACTATGGCTACACCTTC.

The rearrangement uses TRBV10-3 and TRBJ2-7; 7 positions agree with TRBD1. V lost 6 bases and J lost 2; bases outside the gene matches: 10. Germline V gene lookup returns CDR1 ENHRY and CDR2 SYGVKD. This CDR3 contains 15 residues. The CDR3 here is CAISETGVETYEQYF. In nucleotides, the CDR3 is TGTGCCATCAGCGAAACAGGGGTCGAAACCTACGAGCAGTACTTC.

This sequence joins TRBV19 and TRBJ1-1, with TRBD1 identical over 9 bases. The trim removed 4 bases at V and 3 bases at J, leaving 6 bases unmatched. CDR1 and CDR2 (germline): LNHDA, SQIVND (reference sequence). The CDR3 has 15 amino acids. The CDR3 spells CASSTEQGADTEAFF. For the CDR3, the DNA is TGTGCCAGTAGTACGGAACAGGGGGCTGACACTGAAGCTTTCTTT.

The CDR3 coding sequence is TGCGCCTCTAGCGGGGGGTTCCAAGAGACCCAGTACTTC. Its protein product is CASSGGFQETQYF. The chain is built from TRBV4-1 and TRBJ2-5, with 11 bases that match TRBD2. The V gene's germline CDR1 is MGHRA and CDR2 YSYEKL. This CDR3 has 13 residues. V dropped 11 bases and J dropped 1; count of bases not matched to a gene: 3.

The genes are TRBV25-1 and TRBJ2-7; 8 bases line up with TRBD1. The CDR3 extends over 15 amino acids. In germline, CDR1 is MGHDK, CDR2 SYGVNS. Trimming took 6 bases from V and 0 from J; bases not matched to a gene: 7. As DNA, the CDR3 is TGTGCCAGCAGCCTAGGGACAGGCCTCTCCTACGAGCAGTACTTC. Translated, it gives CASSLGTGLSYEQYF.

The rearrangement links TRBV4-3 to TRBJ1-4, with a possible D match to TRBD1 (5 bases). This CDR3 contains 14 residues. Germline loops: CDR1 LGHNA, CDR2 YSLEER. V was trimmed by 1 base and J by 10 bases, leaving 13 bases between them. The chain's CDR3 is CASSQVRGSGKLFF. In DNA form, the CDR3 reads TGCGCCAGCAGCCAAGTCCGGGGGAGCGGAAAACTGTTTTTT.

The rearrangement links TRBV27 to TRBJ1-1; 9 bases line up with TRBD1. The length of the CDR3 is 16 residues. Germline lookup yields CDR1 MNHEY and CDR2 SMNVEV (reference sequence). V dropped 5 bases and J dropped 1; count of bases not matched to a gene: 8. In nucleotides, the CDR3 is TGTGCCAGCAGTCGTACGACAGGGGGGAGGAACACTGAAGCTTTCTTT. Protein product: CASSRTTGGRNTEAFF.

The genes are TRBV7-2 and TRBJ1-1, with D unresolved. Between the trimmed V and J ends, which lost 1 base and 5 bases, there was a span of 11 bases. This CDR3 has 14 amino acids. CDR1 SGHTA and CDR2 FQGNSA come from the germline V gene. The CDR3 DNA reads as TGTGCCAGCAGCTTAGAGGGAGTAGTAACTGAAGCTTTCTTT. It yields the protein CASSLEGVVTEAFF.

The rearrangement links TRBV6-1 to TRBJ1-5, with unresolved D. The CDR3 has 15 amino acids. Trimming pared 1 base from V and 7 bases from J, leaving 14 bases between. The germline gives CDR1 MNHNS, CDR2 SASEGT. The CDR3 coding sequence is TGTGCCAGCAGTGAAGTCCGGGGAGGGCGGCAGCCCCAGCATTTT. Its translation is CASSEVRGGRQPQHF.

CDR3 sequence reads: CASETGARTGNTIYF. The CDR3 DNA sequence: TGTGCCAGCGAGACAGGGGCTAGGACCGGAAACACCATATATTTT. The chain recombines TRBV28 with TRBJ1-3; 8 bases fit TRBD1. The junction had 10 bases not matched to a gene; V was cut back by 8 bases and J by 4 bases. Germline CDR1 and CDR2: MDHEN and SYDVKM. This CDR3 is built from 15 residues.